This T cell receptor beta chain comes out of a study of blood T cells in healthy people across ages. The CDR3 spans 18 residues. V lost 2 bases, J lost 8 bases, and 18 bases stayed unmatched. Germline CDR1 is SGHRS and CDR2 is YFSETQ. The authors ran a second PCR of about 6 to 11 cycles using a sample-barcoded 5' primer and a J-beta primer mix. TCRdb analysed the 5' RACE reads with MiXCR anew, one entry per CDR3 protein. The sample comprises about 1.7 million distinct CDR3 sequences, 28% of which are singletons, and 7% to 9% rests with the top ten. The sequencing input was blood. The V and J genes are TRBV5-1 and TRBJ1-2, with 10 bases fitting TRBD1. The TCR was taken from a woman aged 25 to 39 in good health. CDR3 in DNA: TGCGCCAGCAGCTTACTACCCAGCCTTACCGGGACAGGGGACGGCTACACCTTC. Translation gives CASSLLPSLTGTGDGYTF.